Listed here are 20 T cell receptor beta chains from one sample, sequenced in a study of CD8 T cells in ankylosing spondylitis. TCRdb redid the calling of the 5' RACE reads with MiXCR, one entry per CDR3 protein. The sample has approximately 60,000 distinct CDR3 sequences, over 5% seen once. Sequencing was done on a sample of synovial fluid, either unsorted or a sorted T cell fraction (not recorded which). Receptor source: a male donor with ankylosing spondylitis.

This clonotype was detected many times. This rearrangement joins TRBV10-3 to TRBJ1-1; weak D call: TRBD1 (6 bases). This CDR3 is 14 amino acids long. The germline gives CDR1 ENHRY, CDR2 SYGVKD. The ends were cut back, 1 base at V and 2 bases at J, with 8 bases in the middle. The CDR3 DNA reads TGTGCCATCAGTGAGTACAGGGATAACACTGAAGCTTTCTTT. Protein sequence: CAISEYRDNTEAFF.

This clonotype occurred a few times. This chain links TRBV5-4 with TRBJ1-6; D is unclear. CDR3 length: 12 residues. Looked up from germline, CDR1 is SGHNT and CDR2 is YYREEE (reference sequence). The V end lost 4 bases, the J end lost 6 bases, and 5 bases lay between the germline ends. The DNA for the CDR3 is TGTGCCAGCAGCAAACTTAATTCACCCCTCCACTTT. Protein: CASSKLNSPLHF.

This clonotype appeared a few times. The rearrangement uses TRBV28 and TRBJ1-5; D perhaps matches TRBD1 (6 bases). V lost 4 bases, J lost 2 bases, and 12 bases lay in between. The CDR3 spans 15 residues. Germline V gene sequence: CDR1 MDHEN, CDR2 SYDVKM. CDR3 DNA sequence: TGTGCCAGCAGTTCACAGGGCGTCGGCAATCAGCCCCAGCATTTT. It codes for CASSSQGVGNQPQHF.

At least ten counts were recorded for this clonotype. The chain has TRBV29-1 and TRBJ1-1, with D possibly being TRBD1 (6 bases). Per germline, CDR1 SQVTM and CDR2 ANQGSEA. Trimming took 3 bases from V and 11 from J, leaving 13 bases between them. The CDR3 has 11 amino acids. The CDR3 coding sequence is TGCAGCGTTGAGAAAGGACAGTGGGCTTTCTTT. Translated, it gives CSVEKGQWAFF.

CDR3 sequence (DNA): TGTGCCAGCACCTTGGGGACTAGCGGCTTCACAGATACGCAGTATTTT. Protein product: CASTLGTSGFTDTQYF. The chain carries TRBV28 and TRBJ2-3, with TRBD2 matching over 11 bases. J was trimmed by 2 bases and V by 7 bases; bases with no gene match: 8. The CDR3 has 16 amino acids. Germline V gene lookup returns CDR1 MDHEN and CDR2 SYDVKM.

The chain links TRBV20-1 to TRBJ2-2; 8 bases are shared with TRBD1. V dropped 5 bases and J dropped 3; count of bases not matched to a gene: 5. Per the germline V gene, CDR1 is DFQATT and CDR2 is SNEGSKA (reference sequence). The CDR3 has 14 residues. The CDR3 DNA is TGCAGTGCTTCTCAGGGGGCGGACACCGGGGAGCTGTTTTTT. This gives the protein CSASQGADTGELFF.

This clonotype has ten or more counts. The V call is TRBV28, the J call TRBJ2-7; D may match TRBD1 or TRBD2 (5 bases each). The CDR3 runs to 17 residues. Between the trimmed V and J ends, which lost 2 bases and 0 bases, there was a span of 17 bases. CDR1 is MDHEN, CDR2 SYDVKM, per germline. The CDR3 here is CASSLRGTTQLSYEQYF. The CDR3, as DNA: TGTGCCAGCAGTTTACGGGGCACAACCCAACTCTCCTACGAGCAGTACTTC.

This clonotype came up many times. One junction end does not reproduce the germline sequence, and a read error may be involved. Written as DNA, the CDR3 is TGTGCCAGCAGTTTCGCATGGACAGCACCTAGCGATCAGCCCCAGCATTTT. It specifies CASSFAWTAPSDQPQHF. V is TRBV28 and J is TRBJ1-5, with D perhaps matching TRBD1 (6 bases). The CDR3 sequence is 17 residues long. Germline CDR1 MDHEN, CDR2 SYDVKM.

This clonotype was observed many times. This chain links TRBV18 with TRBJ2-2; D might be TRBD2 (5 bases). The germline V gene encodes CDR1 KGHSH and CDR2 LQKENI. The CDR3 extends over 15 amino acids. V lost 4 bases to trimming and J lost 5 bases, with 14 bases between them. DNA of the CDR3: TGTGCCAGCTCACTGTCGGGGAGATCAACCGGGGAGCTGTTTTTT. Its translation is CASSLSGRSTGELFF.

There are many counts of this clonotype. The chain links TRBV7-2 to TRBJ2-3, with a weak D call TRBD2 (6 bases). V was cut by 3 bases and J by 3 bases, with 16 bases left in between. The CDR3 contains 16 residues. Germline CDR1 is SGHTA and CDR2 is FQGNSA. CDR3 coding DNA: TGTGCCAGCAGCTTCCTCTCGTCTGGGAGGACAGATACGCAGTATTTT. It specifies CASSFLSSGRTDTQYF.

The table lists this clonotype with many counts. V usage is TRBV20-1 and J usage is TRBJ2-1; no reliable D call. Germline CDR1 and CDR2: DFQATT and SNEGSKA (reference sequence). The CDR3 totals 11 residues. V lost 6 bases to trimming and J lost 11 bases, with 14 bases between them. The CDR3 sequence is CSALGSLQQFF. CDR3 in DNA: TGCAGTGCCCTAGGCAGCCTCCAGCAGTTCTTC.

This clonotype appeared a few times. V is TRBV20-1 and J is TRBJ2-3; 8 bases line up with TRBD2. Trimming at V came to 6 bases and at J to 1 base, leaving 9 bases not matched to a gene. The germline V gene encodes CDR1 DFQATT and CDR2 SNEGSKA (reference sequence). The CDR3 is made up of 15 amino acids. The CDR3 DNA follows: TGCAGTGCCCAACTGCGAGCGGGAGGCACAGATACGCAGTATTTT. This translates into CSAQLRAGGTDTQYF.

In this sample, this clonotype turned up a few times. The J gene is TRBJ2-2, the V gene TRBV19; D not certain. The CDR3 sequence is 14 residues long. Trimming removed 2 bases at V and 5 bases at J, with 9 bases between. The germline gives CDR1 LNHDA, CDR2 SQIVND (reference sequence). CDR3 in amino acids: CASSISPRTGELFF. CDR3 in DNA: TGTGCCAGTAGTATATCCCCTAGGACCGGGGAGCTGTTTTTT.

This clonotype was counted at least ten times. Here the CDR3 DNA reads TGCGCCAGCAGCCAAGTCCAGGTTGATCTCAATCAGCCCCAGCATTTT. Protein product: CASSQVQVDLNQPQHF. V and J are TRBV4-1 and TRBJ1-5; D unresolved. The V gene's germline CDR1 is MGHRA and CDR2 YSYEKL. The CDR3 consists of 16 residues. Between the trimmed V and J ends, which lost 1 base and 3 bases, there was a span of 13 bases.

This clonotype was observed many times. The gene calls are TRBV20-1 and TRBJ2-2; TRBD1 matches at 10 bases. Trimming cost V 3 bases and J 7 bases; bases outside gene matches: 8. This CDR3 has 15 amino acids. Germline V gene lookup returns CDR1 DFQATT and CDR2 SNEGSKA (reference sequence). The CDR3 spells CSASPGTGVGGELFF. CDR3 DNA: TGCAGTGCTAGCCCCGGGACAGGGGTTGGCGGGGAGCTGTTTTTT.

This clonotype was recorded many times. The chain has TRBV20-1 and TRBJ2-1; unclear D gene. The CDR3 covers 11 residues. Germline CDR1 reads DFQATT; CDR2 reads SNEGSKA (reference sequence). The ends were cut back, 3 bases at V and 9 bases at J, with 9 bases in the middle. As DNA, the CDR3 is TGCAGTGCTAGCCCAGAAACTGAGCAGTTCTTC. Its translation is CSASPETEQFF.

This clonotype was detected ten times or more. The V gene is TRBV20-1, the J gene TRBJ2-1; TRBD2 matches at 10 bases. Germline V gene data show CDR1 as DFQATT and CDR2 as SNEGSKA (reference sequence). The V and J ends lost 1 base and 0 bases, in that order; junction bases with no gene match: 3. This CDR3 contains 16 residues. DNA for the CDR3: TGCAGTGCTAGAGGTCCTAGCGGGAGCTCCTACAATGAGCAGTTCTTC. Translation: CSARGPSGSSYNEQFF.

This clonotype was seen more than once but under ten times. This chain joins TRBV7-9 and TRBJ2-2; D is uncertain. CDR3 size: 15 residues. CDR1 and CDR2 (germline): SEHNR, FQNEAQ (reference sequence). The V gene lost 2 bases and the J gene lost 7 bases, with 14 bases spanning the gap. The CDR3 sequence: CASSLRIGGGGELFF. CDR3 sequence (DNA): TGTGCCAGCAGCTTAAGGATAGGCGGCGGCGGGGAGCTGTTTTTT.

This clonotype was seen only a few times. The chain employs TRBV18 and TRBJ2-2; TRBD2 matches 8 bases. In germline, CDR1 is KGHSH, CDR2 LQKENI. This CDR3 is 16 amino acids long. J was trimmed by 3 bases and V by 3 bases; bases with no gene match: 6. The CDR3 coding sequence is TGTGCCAGCTCACCTGCCGGGAGGGTTGACACCGGGGAGCTGTTTTTT. The encoded protein is CASSPAGRVDTGELFF.

The V and J genes are TRBV5-1 and TRBJ2-5, with TRBD2 as a possible D gene (5 bases). V shed 5 bases and J shed 6 bases, with 17 bases lying between them. The CDR3 runs 14 residues. Looked up from germline, CDR1 is SGHRS and CDR2 is YFSETQ. The chain's CDR3 is CASRAGVPGKTQYF. The CDR3 nucleotides read TGCGCCAGCAGAGCCGGGGTGCCGGGGAAGACCCAGTACTTC.